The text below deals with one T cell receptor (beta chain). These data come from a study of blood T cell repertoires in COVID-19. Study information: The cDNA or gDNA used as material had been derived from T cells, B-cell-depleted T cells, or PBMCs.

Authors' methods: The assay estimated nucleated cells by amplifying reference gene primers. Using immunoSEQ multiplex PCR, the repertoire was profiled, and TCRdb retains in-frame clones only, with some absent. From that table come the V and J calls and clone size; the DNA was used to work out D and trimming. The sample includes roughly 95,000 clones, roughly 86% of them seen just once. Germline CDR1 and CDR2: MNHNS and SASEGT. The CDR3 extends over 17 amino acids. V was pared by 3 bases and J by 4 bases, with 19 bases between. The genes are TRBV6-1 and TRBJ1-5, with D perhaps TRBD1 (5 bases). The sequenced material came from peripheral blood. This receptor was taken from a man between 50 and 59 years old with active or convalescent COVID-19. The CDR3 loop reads CASSEVWTFNYNQPQHF. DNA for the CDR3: TGTGCCAGCAGTGAGGTATGGACATTCAATTATAATCAGCCCCAGCATTTT.